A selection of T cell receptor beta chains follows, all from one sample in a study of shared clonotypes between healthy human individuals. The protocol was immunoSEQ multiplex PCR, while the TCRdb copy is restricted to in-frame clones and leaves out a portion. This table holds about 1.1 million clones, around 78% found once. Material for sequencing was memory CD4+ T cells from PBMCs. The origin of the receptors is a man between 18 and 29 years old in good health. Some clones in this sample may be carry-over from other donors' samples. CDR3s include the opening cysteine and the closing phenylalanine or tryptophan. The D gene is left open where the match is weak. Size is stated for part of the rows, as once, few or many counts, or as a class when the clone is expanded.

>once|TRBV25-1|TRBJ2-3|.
CASSERQPTDTQYF
TGTGCCAGCAGTGAACGACAACCCACAGATACGCAGTATTTT
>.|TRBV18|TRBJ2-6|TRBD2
CASSPPPAGGSGANVLTF
TGTGCCAGCTCACCACCGCCAGCGGGAGGCTCCGGGGCCAACGTCCTGACTTTC
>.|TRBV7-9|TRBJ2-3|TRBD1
CASSPDRSTDTQYF
TGTGCCAGCAGCCCGGACAGGAGCACAGATACGCAGTATTTT
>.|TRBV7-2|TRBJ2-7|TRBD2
CASSFSGSYEQYF
TGTGCCAGCAGCTTTAGCGGGAGCTACGAGCAGTACTTC
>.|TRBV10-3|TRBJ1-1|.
CAISEAGDTEAFF
TGTGCCATCAGTGAGGCAGGGGACACTGAAGCTTTCTTT
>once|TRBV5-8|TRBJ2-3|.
CASSLAGGSPDTQYF
TGTGCCAGCAGCTTGGCAGGGGGGAGTCCAGATACGCAGTATTTT
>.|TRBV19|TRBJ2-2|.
CASSIGTARPNTGELFF
TGTGCCAGTAGTATAGGTACAGCTAGACCGAACACCGGGGAGCTGTTTTTT
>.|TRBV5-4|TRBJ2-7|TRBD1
CASSIAGTGAYEQYF
TGTGCCAGCAGCATTGCCGGGACAGGAGCATACGAGCAGTACTTC
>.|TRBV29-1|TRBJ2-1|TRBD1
CSGGPGQTEHEQFF
TGCAGCGGAGGTCCGGGACAGACTGAACATGAGCAGTTCTTC
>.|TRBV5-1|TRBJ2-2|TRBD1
CASSPGGSAGELFF
TGCGCCAGCAGCCCAGGGGGTTCGGCCGGGGAGCTGTTTTTT
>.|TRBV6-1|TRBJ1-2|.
CASSPGIYGYTF
TGTGCCAGCAGTCCGGGAATCTATGGCTACACCTTC
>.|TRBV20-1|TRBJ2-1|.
CSHYINNEQFF
TGCAGCCACTATATCAACAATGAGCAGTTCTTC
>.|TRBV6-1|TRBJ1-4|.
CASRGAGWNEKLFF
TGTGCCAGCAGGGGGGCAGGGTGGAACGAAAAACTGTTTTTT
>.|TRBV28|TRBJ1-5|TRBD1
CASSETGGDQPQHF
TGTGCCAGCAGTGAGACAGGGGGCGACCAGCCCCAGCATTTT
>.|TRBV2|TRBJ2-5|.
CASNLGWGGGTQYF
TGTGCCAGCAATCTCGGTTGGGGTGGGGGGACCCAGTACTTC
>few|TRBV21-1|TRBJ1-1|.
CASSINRGTEAFF
TGCGCCAGCAGCATAAACAGGGGGACTGAAGCTTTCTTT
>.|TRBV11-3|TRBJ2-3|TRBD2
CASSLSGEQDTQYF
TGTGCCAGCAGCCTCAGCGGGGAGCAGGATACGCAGTATTTT
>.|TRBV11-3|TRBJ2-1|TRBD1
CASSNRDRVNNEQFF
TGTGCCAGCAGCAACCGGGACAGGGTGAACAATGAGCAGTTCTTC
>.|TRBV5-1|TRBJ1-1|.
CASSLVGERNTEAFF
TGCGCCAGCAGCTTGGTGGGGGAAAGGAATACTGAAGCTTTCTTT
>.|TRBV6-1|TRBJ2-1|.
CASGLTYNEQFF
TGTGCCAGCGGCCTCACCTACAATGAGCAGTTCTTC
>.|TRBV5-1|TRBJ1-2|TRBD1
CASSPGQGGGYTF
TGCGCCAGCAGCCCGGGACAGGGGGGCGGCTACACCTTC
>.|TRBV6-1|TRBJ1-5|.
CASSEEGGWGNQPQHF
TGTGCCAGCAGTGAAGAGGGGGGTTGGGGCAATCAGCCCCAGCATTTT
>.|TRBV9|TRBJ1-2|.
CASSVALSNYGYTF
TGTGCCAGCAGCGTAGCTTTGTCTAACTATGGCTACACCTTC
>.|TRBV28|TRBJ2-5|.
CASSLSLAQETQYF
TGTGCCAGCAGTTTGTCCTTGGCTCAAGAGACCCAGTACTTC
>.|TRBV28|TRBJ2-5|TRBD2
CASSLSGGRRETQYF
TGTGCCAGCAGTCTCTCGGGGGGGCGCAGGGAGACCCAGTACTTC
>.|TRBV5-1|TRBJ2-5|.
CASSLVPGPQETQYF
TGCGCCAGCAGCTTGGTCCCAGGGCCCCAAGAGACCCAGTACTTC
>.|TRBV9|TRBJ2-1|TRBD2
CASSVSTSGSLIHEQFF
TGTGCCAGCAGCGTTTCGACTAGCGGGAGCCTTATCCATGAGCAGTTCTTC
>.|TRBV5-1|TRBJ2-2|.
CASSPIGTGELFF
TGCGCCAGCAGCCCAATCGGCACCGGGGAGCTGTTTTTT
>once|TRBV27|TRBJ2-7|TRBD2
CASMGLAGPYEQYF
TGTGCCAGCATGGGGCTAGCGGGGCCCTACGAGCAGTACTTC
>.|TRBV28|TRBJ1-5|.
CASGGWTARGPQHF
TGTGCCAGCGGGGGCTGGACAGCCCGGGGTCCCCAGCATTTT
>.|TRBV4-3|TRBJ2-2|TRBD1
CASSQGTGTGELFF
TGCGCCAGCAGCCAAGGGACAGGCACCGGGGAGCTGTTTTTT
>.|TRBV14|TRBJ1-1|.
CASSQAARLGAFF
TGTGCCAGCAGCCAGGCGGCCCGACTCGGAGCTTTCTTT
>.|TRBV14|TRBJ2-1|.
CASLSLGSSYNEQFF
TGTGCCAGCTTGTCTCTGGGGAGCTCCTACAATGAGCAGTTCTTC
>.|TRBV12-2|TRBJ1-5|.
CASRPIGGTPISIGNQPQHF
TGTGCAAGTCGCCCAATAGGGGGGACACCTATTTCGATAGGCAATCAGCCCCAGCATTTT
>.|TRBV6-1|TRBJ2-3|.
CASSRMVSTDTQYF
TGTGCCAGCAGTCGGATGGTTAGCACAGATACGCAGTATTTT
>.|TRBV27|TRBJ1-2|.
CASTPVGRVMDGYTF
TGTGCCAGCACTCCAGTCGGCAGGGTAATGGATGGCTACACCTTC
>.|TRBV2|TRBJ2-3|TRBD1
CASSFYRGSTDTQYF
TGTGCCAGCAGTTTTTACAGGGGTAGCACAGATACGCAGTATTTT
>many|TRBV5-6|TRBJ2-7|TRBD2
CASSFVGLVGEQYF
TGTGCCAGCAGCTTCGTAGGACTAGTTGGCGAGCAGTACTTC